This section outlines one TCR beta chain sequence together with its context. Its antigen is as yet unknown. PCR employed 60 Vbeta and 13 Jbeta primers. Method: immunoSEQ multiplex PCR; TCRdb's copy keeps in-frame clones and lacks some. Of under 250,000 clones in the sample, just under 80% are singletons; the top ten hold approximately 0.49%. The CDR3 is 12 residues long. CDR1 and CDR2 (germline): SGHNT, YENEEA. V was pared by 5 bases and J by 8 bases, with 12 bases between. The data were obtained in a study of cytomegalovirus exposure and HLA in healthy donors. The study, taken as a whole, reports: Associated with HLA alleles at 0.05 false discovery rate in a later analysis were about 17,000 TCR beta sequences.

This TCR was recovered from a boy aged 5-17 years in good health and CMV-seronegative. V is TRBV11-3 and J is TRBJ1-2; D may be TRBD1 (6 bases). Sequenced sample: PBMCs. In DNA, the CDR3 is TGTGCCAGCAGCCAGGCAGGGGAGGGCTACACCTTC. Translated: CASSQAGEGYTF.